This TCR beta chain stems from a study of cytomegalovirus exposure and HLA in healthy donors. In the study overall: Caucasian-associated ancestry cluster membership applied to approximately 80% of 398 genotyped donors. Study-wide points: The study recorded about 160 TCR beta chains that were cytomegalovirus-associated. Previously analyzed data showed that most TCR beta V segments were productive at a frequency of about 90% or about 30%.

The junction had 6 bases not matched to a gene; V was cut back by 6 bases and J by 0 bases. The CDR3 consists of 16 residues. Germline V gene sequence: CDR1 MDHEN, CDR2 SYDVKM. Details on this clone: The antigen is unknown.

In the PCR, 60 Vbeta and 13 Jbeta primers were used. In the original workflow: Per a later analysis, the number of unique TCR beta chains was roughly 83 million, of which about 11 million were shared. The method was immunoSEQ multiplex PCR; TCRdb's version includes in-frame clones alone and lacks a portion of them. D and trimming were read from the DNA, whereas the V and J calls and clone size are those reported in that table. The data contain about 140,000 clones, 79% of them singletons. The TCR sequence derives from a man aged 35 to 55 in good health and CMV-seropositive. The material sequenced was PBMCs. This chain connects TRBV28 to TRBJ1-4, with 8 bases identical to TRBD1. The CDR3 region has the DNA TGTGCCAGCAGCTTTCCACAGGGGGCAACTAATGAAAAACTGTTTTTT. It is translated as CASSFPQGATNEKLFF. Using reference TRBV28 and TRBJ1-4 for the parts outside the CDR3, the full variable domain is DVKVTQSSRYLVKRTGEKVFLECVQDMDHENMFWYRQDPGLGLRLIYFSYDVKMKEKGDIPEGYSVSREKKERFSLILESASTNQTSMYLCASSFPQGATNEKLFFGSGTQLSVL.